This TCR beta chain was profiled in a study of CD8+ T cells in alopecia areata (dated 2018 in TCRdb). Broadly, across the study: Treated patients were enrolled in an open-label pilot trial of oral tofacitinib, 5 to 10 mg twice daily, for moderate-to-severe alopecia areata. TCRbeta CDR3 regions were amplified by immunoSEQ multiplex PCR with 35 Vbeta forward and 13 Jbeta reverse primers. Biopsies were taken from tofacitinib-treated patients at baseline and at 4 and 24 weeks of treatment, and a later scalp biopsy was taken in several of the tofacitinib-treated patients. On the human side, TCRbeta sequencing was run on scalp tissue and on sorted CD4+ and CD8+ peripheral blood T cells from healthy controls and from alopecia areata patients with either patchy or totalis/universalis disease. The RNA source kit depended on sample type: the PAXgene miRNA kit for fixed scalp, the miRNeasy kit for PBMCs, and the RNeasy kit for mouse skin. Scalp clonality was compared across normal scalp (n=4), patchy alopecia areata scalp (n=8), and alopecia totalis/universalis scalp (n=8). High-throughput TCRbeta sequencing was used to examine T cell clonal expansion in alopecia areata in both the C3H/HeJ mouse model and human patients. Disease severity in treated patients was measured with the SALT score, which quantifies the percentage of affected scalp surface area. Patients received tofacitinib for 6 to 18 months and were then followed off drug for 6 months to check for delayed response and recurrence. General conclusions and limits of the study: Higher clonality and more expanded CD8+ clones were observed in lesional scalp than in normal scalp, particularly in alopecia totalis/universalis, a finding suggestive of antigenic drive. Shared TCR sequences between patients were less evident than in mice, which may be partly attributable to HLA diversity in the patient population. Scalp clonality and the number of expanded CD8+ clones among the top 100 scalp clones were significantly decreased by tofacitinib. Scalp TCR repertoire analysis is complicated because resident alphabeta T cells in normal human skin are also sequenced, whereas mouse skin is dominated by gammadelta T cells. Many expanded lesional clones were found to persist in scalp and blood during tofacitinib treatment, and relapse after treatment cessation may be partly explained by this persistence. Because the treated cohort was small and included a single nonresponder, larger studies are needed to assess links between baseline CD8+ expansion and response.

Worth noting for this clone: The antigen this receptor binds is unknown. Per-base qualities were not stored, and no clone one base away is much larger.

In the paper's terms, the treatment or condition label means: oral pan-JAK inhibitor, 5-10 mg twice daily. Lesional scalp punch biopsies and peripheral blood were obtained from alopecia areata patients. PBMCs were separated by density centrifugation and stained for CD3, CD4 and CD8, after which CD4+ and CD8+ T cells were sorted on a FACSAria. Receptor libraries were prepared by the immunoSEQ multiplex PCR assay. RNA was extracted from all samples and reverse transcribed into cDNA as template for TCR sequencing. First-strand cDNA was synthesized using SuperScript III with a 2:1 mix of oligo-dT and random hexamers. A synthetic immune receptor repertoire was used to measure amplification bias, and any remaining bias was corrected computationally. The source study handled its data this way. Raw reads were preprocessed to remove errors, and CDR3 was defined by IMGT conventions from the conserved cysteine to phenylalanine. Clonality was calculated as 1 minus Shannon entropy normalized by log2 of the number of productive unique TCRs. Whether scalp clones were CD4 or CD8 was inferred by matching scalp TCRbeta sequences against CD4 and CD8 repertoires sorted from blood. What TCRdb holds here is the immuneACCESS table cut down to in-frame rearrangements. Part of the clones is not present; checked against another copy, under half of the missing clones reflect an unresolved V gene, and the others are unexplained. That table furnishes V, J and clone size, whereas the DNA furnished D and trimming. The table for this sample lists over 90,000 clones; 70% to 90% of them were counted only once. Around 10% of the sample is taken by the ten largest.

V is reduced by 1 base and J by 8 bases, leaving a spacing of 9 bases between them. The germline V gene specifies MGHRA as CDR1 and YSYEKL as CDR2. The CDR3 runs 13 amino acids, cysteine and phenylalanine included. The entry retains the CDR3 DNA only, 39 bases that are in frame from base 1. This clonotype was sampled from a human donor with alopecia areata. This receptor chain uses TRBV4-1 and TRBJ2-1, and the D gene may be TRBD2, 6 bases matching. The sequencing here drew on CD8+ T cells sorted from blood, taken between weeks 30 and 35, from a patient treated with tofacitinib. The nucleotides are TGCGCCAGCAGCCAAGTAACGGGGGATGAGCAGTTCTTC. It codes for CASSQVTGDEQFF.